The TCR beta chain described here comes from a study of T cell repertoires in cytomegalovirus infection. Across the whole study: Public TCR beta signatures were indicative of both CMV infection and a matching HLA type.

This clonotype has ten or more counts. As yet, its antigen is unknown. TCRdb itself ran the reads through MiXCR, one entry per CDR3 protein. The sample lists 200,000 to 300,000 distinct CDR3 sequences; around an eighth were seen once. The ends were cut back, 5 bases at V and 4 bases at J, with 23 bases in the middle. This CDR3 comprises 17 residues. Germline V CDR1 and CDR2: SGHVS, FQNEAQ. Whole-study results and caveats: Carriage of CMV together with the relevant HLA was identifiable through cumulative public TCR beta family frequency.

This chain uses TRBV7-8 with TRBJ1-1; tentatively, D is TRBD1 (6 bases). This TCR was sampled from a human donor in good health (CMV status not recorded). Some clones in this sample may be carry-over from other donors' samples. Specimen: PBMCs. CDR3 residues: CASSPGRQATRGTEAFF. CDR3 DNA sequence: TGTGCCAGCAGCCCCGGGAGACAGGCGACCCGGGGCACTGAAGCTTTCTTT.